Presented here are 10 T cell receptor beta chains from one specimen sequenced in a study of T cell changes during pregnancy in multiple sclerosis. The protocol was immunoSEQ multiplex PCR, while the TCRdb copy is restricted to in-frame clones and leaves out a portion. The table has roughly 79,000 clones, 90% to 95% seen once. Sample: peripheral blood, taken in the second trimester of pregnancy. The source is a female donor in good health, enrolled as a control in a pregnancy study.

The chain carries TRBV7-2 and TRBJ1-5, with 11 bases matching TRBD1. The CDR3 loop spans 16 amino acids. V lost 1 base and J lost 5; bases outside the gene matches: 4. Germline V CDR1 and CDR2: SGHTA, FQGNSA. This CDR3 is CASSLEDRGPDQPQHF. CDR3 nucleotide sequence: TGTGCCAGCAGCTTAGAGGACAGGGGGCCGGATCAGCCCCAGCATTTT.

The gene calls are TRBV29-1 and TRBJ1-4; no reliable D call. V dropped 7 bases and J dropped 4 bases, with 10 bases sitting between them. Germline V lookup: CDR1 SQVTM, CDR2 ANQGSEA. This CDR3 is built from 12 residues. The DNA for the CDR3 is TGCAGCGAAACAGAACTTAATGAAAAACTGTTTTTT. Amino acid sequence: CSETELNEKLFF.

The chain combines TRBV2 with TRBJ2-5; possible D gene TRBD2, 6 bases. CDR3 length equals 15 residues. The V gene's germline CDR1 is SNHLY and CDR2 FYNNEI. Trimming stripped 1 base from V and 5 bases from J, with 14 bases between. DNA of the CDR3: TGTGCCAGCAGTGAAGAGTATGGAGGGTTCGAGACCCAGTACTTC. Encoded protein: CASSEEYGGFETQYF.

V is TRBV30 and J is TRBJ1-1; possible D gene TRBD1, 6 bases. The CDR3 is 12 amino acids. The germline CDR1 and CDR2 sequences are GTSNPN and SVGIG (reference sequence). Trimming removed 5 bases at V and 2 bases at J, with 9 bases between. CDR3 bases: TGTGCCTGGGGGACACATAACACTGAAGCTTTCTTT. It translates to CAWGTHNTEAFF. Full variable domain (rest looked up from reference TRBV30 and TRBJ1-1): SQTIHQWPATLVQPVGSPLSLECTVEGTSNPNLYWYRQAAGRGLQLLFYSVGIGQISSEVPQNLSASRPQDRQFILSSKKLLLSDSGFYLCAWGTHNTEAFFGQGTRLTVV.

This chain connects TRBV7-8 to TRBJ2-5, with 8 bases that match TRBD1. Losses at the gene ends were 4 bases for V and 4 bases for J; bases not matched to a gene: 8. The CDR3 loop spans 15 amino acids. Looked up from germline, CDR1 is SGHVS and CDR2 is FQNEAQ. The CDR3 coding sequence is TGTGCCAGCAGCTCCCAGGGGGCGTCAGGAGAGACCCAGTACTTC. Protein: CASSSQGASGETQYF.

The rearrangement joins TRBV5-6 to TRBJ2-7, with 8 bases identical to TRBD1. V lost 4 bases and J lost 2; bases outside the gene matches: 8. CDR3 length: 15 residues. Per the germline V gene, CDR1 is SGHDT and CDR2 is YYEEEE. Here the CDR3 DNA reads TGTGCCAGCAGCATCCAAGGACAGGGTGCCTACGAGCAGTACTTC. Translation gives CASSIQGQGAYEQYF.

The genes are TRBV5-6 and TRBJ1-2; D remains ambiguous. V lost 4 bases and J lost 1, with 14 bases in between. The CDR3 loop spans 15 amino acids. Germline lookup yields CDR1 SGHDT and CDR2 YYEEEE. The CDR3 coding sequence is TGTGCCAGCAGCGCGGGAGGAAATTTTAACTATGGCTACACCTTC. Its protein product is CASSAGGNFNYGYTF.

V gene TRBV19 combines with J gene TRBJ2-2; 8 nucleotides agree with TRBD1. Germline CDR1 LNHDA, CDR2 SQIVND (reference sequence). J gave up 3 bases and V 1 base, and 1 base lay outside the gene matches. The CDR3 totals 15 residues. As DNA, the CDR3 is TGTGCCAGTAGTATAGTGGACAGGGACACCGGGGAGCTGTTTTTT. Amino acid sequence: CASSIVDRDTGELFF.

The V and J genes are TRBV5-4 and TRBJ2-2; 7 positions match TRBD1. Germline trimming cut 6 bases from V and 0 bases from J; bases unmatched to any gene: 5. From germline, CDR1 is SGHNT and CDR2 YYREEE (reference sequence). The CDR3 contains 15 residues. CDR3 nucleotides: TGTGCCAGCAACCCGGGACAGACGAACACCGGGGAGCTGTTTTTT. It translates to CASNPGQTNTGELFF.

The rearrangement uses TRBV7-2 and TRBJ2-3; D call uncertain. This CDR3 contains 12 residues. CDR1 is SGHTA, CDR2 FQGNSA, per germline. Trimming removed 6 bases from V and 6 bases from J, with 10 bases in between. CDR3: CASSSDSDTQYF. CDR3 sequence (DNA): TGTGCCAGCAGTTCCGACTCGGATACGCAGTATTTT.